These T cell receptor beta chains were read from a single sample in a study of T cells after yellow fever vaccination. Via MiXCR, TCRdb re-called the 5' RACE reads, giving one row per CDR3 protein. This sample yields around 230,000 distinct CDR3 sequences, of which over 6.5% are seen a single time; 0.85% to 1.2% belongs to the top ten. This material consisted of CD4+ T cells sorted from PBMCs, taken on the day of the yellow fever booster vaccination. The receptor set was obtained from a man aged 25 to 40 who received the YFV17D yellow fever vaccine. Both conserved end residues are part of each CDR3. A D gene is named only where the DNA matches it firmly. Clone size is given for some rows only: seen once, a few or many times, or a class if the clone is expanded.

CDR3aa: CASSPGPTFEAFF
CDR3nt: TGTGCCAGCAGTCCGGGACCCACCTTTGAAGCTTTCTTT
abundance: NA
v_gene: TRBV12-3/TRBV12-4
d_gene: NA
j_gene: TRBJ1-1

CDR3aa: CACTRTGELFF
CDR3nt: TGTGCCTGCACTCGAACCGGGGAGCTGTTTTTT
abundance: NA
v_gene: TRBV30
d_gene: NA
j_gene: TRBJ2-2

CDR3aa: CSAIAGWAETQYF
CDR3nt: TGCAGTGCTATAGCGGGTTGGGCGGAGACCCAGTACTTC
abundance: many
v_gene: TRBV20-1
d_gene: TRBD2
j_gene: TRBJ2-5

CDR3aa: CSLAGNTDTQYF
CDR3nt: TGCAGCTTAGCGGGAAACACAGATACGCAGTATTTT
abundance: NA
v_gene: TRBV20-1
d_gene: TRBD2
j_gene: TRBJ2-3

CDR3aa: CASSPLIDTEAFF
CDR3nt: TGTGCCAGCAGCCCCCTAATCGACACTGAAGCTTTCTTT
abundance: many
v_gene: TRBV14
d_gene: NA
j_gene: TRBJ1-1

CDR3aa: CSVQWDSYEQYF
CDR3nt: TGCAGTGTACAGTGGGACAGCTACGAGCAGTACTTC
abundance: many
v_gene: TRBV20-1
d_gene: TRBD1
j_gene: TRBJ2-7

CDR3aa: CSARPGTATGNTIYF
CDR3nt: TGCAGTGCTAGGCCGGGGACGGCAACTGGAAACACCATATATTTT
abundance: few
v_gene: TRBV20-1
d_gene: NA
j_gene: TRBJ1-3

CDR3aa: CASSLPGRAHGFEQYF
CDR3nt: TGTGCCAGCAGCCTTCCAGGGAGGGCCCATGGGTTCGAGCAGTACTTC
abundance: few
v_gene: TRBV28
d_gene: TRBD2
j_gene: TRBJ2-7

CDR3aa: CASSALPGGRAQNTGELFF
CDR3nt: TGTGCCAGCAGCGCCCTTCCTGGGGGGAGGGCCCAGAACACCGGGGAGCTGTTTTTT
abundance: NA
v_gene: TRBV9
d_gene: TRBD2
j_gene: TRBJ2-2

CDR3aa: CASGVRVTSYEQYF
CDR3nt: TGTGCCAGCGGGGTCAGGGTTACCTCCTACGAGCAGTACTTC
abundance: NA
v_gene: TRBV6-1
d_gene: NA
j_gene: TRBJ2-7

CDR3aa: CASSWGKRTGTYEQYF
CDR3nt: TGTGCCAGCAGTTGGGGAAAGCGGACCGGAACCTACGAGCAGTACTTC
abundance: few
v_gene: TRBV12-3/TRBV12-4
d_gene: NA
j_gene: TRBJ2-7

CDR3aa: CSVLGGDEKLFF
CDR3nt: TGCAGCGTCCTGGGAGGGGATGAAAAACTGTTTTTT
abundance: NA
v_gene: TRBV29-1
d_gene: NA
j_gene: TRBJ1-4

CDR3aa: CASSLASRGAGEQFF
CDR3nt: TGTGCCAGCAGTTTAGCCTCCAGGGGGGCAGGAGAGCAGTTCTTC
abundance: many
v_gene: TRBV12-3/TRBV12-4
d_gene: NA
j_gene: TRBJ2-1

CDR3aa: CASSWGAEEAFF
CDR3nt: TGTGCCAGCAGTTGGGGGGCGGAGGAGGCTTTCTTT
abundance: NA
v_gene: TRBV12-3/TRBV12-4
d_gene: NA
j_gene: TRBJ1-1

CDR3aa: CASSSQLHTGELFF
CDR3nt: TGTGCCAGTTCATCACAGCTGCACACCGGGGAGCTGTTTTTT
abundance: NA
v_gene: TRBV7-3
d_gene: NA
j_gene: TRBJ2-2

CDR3aa: CASSLDPSAGEGREQYF
CDR3nt: TGCGCCAGCAGCTTGGACCCCTCAGCGGGAGAGGGTCGCGAGCAGTACTTC
abundance: NA
v_gene: TRBV5-1
d_gene: TRBD2
j_gene: TRBJ2-7

CDR3aa: CASRGANEKLFF
CDR3nt: TGTGCCAGCAGGGGCGCTAATGAAAAACTGTTTTTT
abundance: many
v_gene: TRBV7-9
d_gene: NA
j_gene: TRBJ1-4

CDR3aa: CASSPDWGRAPNEQFF
CDR3nt: TGCGCCAGCAGCCCAGACTGGGGGAGGGCCCCCAATGAGCAGTTCTTC
abundance: many
v_gene: TRBV4-3
d_gene: TRBD2
j_gene: TRBJ2-1

CDR3aa: CASSLSGGRGNNEQFF
CDR3nt: TGTGCCAGCAGCTTAAGCGGCGGGAGAGGGAACAATGAGCAGTTCTTC
abundance: few
v_gene: TRBV7-9
d_gene: TRBD2
j_gene: TRBJ2-1

CDR3aa: CSAKEGPREQYF
CDR3nt: TGCAGTGCCAAGGAGGGCCCCAGGGAGCAGTACTTC
abundance: NA
v_gene: TRBV20-1
d_gene: NA
j_gene: TRBJ2-7

CDR3aa: CASSLGGSPYEQYF
CDR3nt: TGTGCCAGCAGCTTAGGGGGGTCCCCCTACGAGCAGTACTTC
abundance: few
v_gene: TRBV7-2
d_gene: NA
j_gene: TRBJ2-7

CDR3aa: CASSLGTGDRRLNSPLHF
CDR3nt: TGCGCCAGCAGCTTGGGGACAGGGGACCGCCGATTGAATTCACCCCTCCACTTT
abundance: few
v_gene: TRBV5-1
d_gene: TRBD1
j_gene: TRBJ1-6

CDR3aa: CASSEGRSGDTQYF
CDR3nt: TGCGCCAGCTCAGAAGGACGTTCAGGGGATACGCAGTATTTT
abundance: NA
v_gene: TRBV5-1
d_gene: NA
j_gene: TRBJ2-3

CDR3aa: CASSPTTGNTDTQYF
CDR3nt: TGTGCCAGCAGTCCCACGACAGGGAACACAGATACGCAGTATTTT
abundance: NA
v_gene: TRBV12-3/TRBV12-4
d_gene: TRBD1
j_gene: TRBJ2-3

CDR3aa: CASSQGDWTSSTDTQYF
CDR3nt: TGTGCCAGCAGCCAGGGTGACTGGACTAGCAGCACAGATACGCAGTATTTT
abundance: many
v_gene: TRBV4-2
d_gene: TRBD2
j_gene: TRBJ2-3

CDR3aa: CASSSRVPNEQYF
CDR3nt: TGTGCCAGCAGTTCCAGGGTCCCCAACGAGCAGTACTTC
abundance: few
v_gene: TRBV7-9
d_gene: NA
j_gene: TRBJ2-7

CDR3aa: CARQDRADTQYF
CDR3nt: TGTGCCAGACAGGACAGGGCAGATACGCAGTATTTT
abundance: NA
v_gene: TRBV2
d_gene: TRBD1
j_gene: TRBJ2-3

CDR3aa: CSVEGGQGGRDTQYF
CDR3nt: TGCAGCGTTGAAGGGGGACAAGGTGGAAGGGATACGCAGTATTTT
abundance: many
v_gene: TRBV29-1
d_gene: NA
j_gene: TRBJ2-3

CDR3aa: CASSPLAGGQETQYF
CDR3nt: TGTGCCAGCAGCCCACTAGCGGGAGGGCAAGAGACCCAGTACTTC
abundance: few
v_gene: TRBV11-2
d_gene: TRBD2
j_gene: TRBJ2-5

CDR3aa: CATSKGLGLYEQYF
CDR3nt: TGTGCCACCAGCAAAGGACTAGGTCTCTACGAGCAGTACTTC
abundance: NA
v_gene: TRBV15
d_gene: TRBD2
j_gene: TRBJ2-7

CDR3aa: CASSSVGTGNTIYF
CDR3nt: TGTGCCAGCAGCTCCGTTGGGACTGGAAACACCATATATTTT
abundance: few
v_gene: TRBV5-5
d_gene: NA
j_gene: TRBJ1-3